The TCR beta chain described here comes from a study of blood T cells in healthy people across ages. Study observations and caveats: Significant beta diversity loss was already apparent by age approximately 38, declining roughly linearly.

A second about 7 to 11 cycle PCR used barcoded and J-beta primers. Researchers report that each sample yielded at least 2.5 million CDR3-containing paired-end reads. TCRdb called the 5' RACE reads again in MiXCR, with one record for every CDR3 protein. Among roughly 800,000 distinct CDR3 sequences, 20% to 30% were seen once, and the ten largest hold roughly 3.1%. CDR1 is MNHNS and CDR2 is SASEGT in the germline V gene. The length of the CDR3 is 15 residues. The V end lost 8 bases, the J end lost 0 bases, and 16 bases lay between the germline ends. On this clonotype: Antigen specificity is unknown.

These same records also appear under a second study, on T cells of mothers and their children. From that study: When the second PCR was run, its M1S primer added sample barcodes and 2-4 random nucleotides.

The TCR originated in a boy aged 5-17 years in good health. Source material: blood. The gene calls are TRBV6-1 and TRBJ1-2; a weak D match, TRBD1 (6 bases). This chain's CDR3 is CASEAGQLANYGYTF. CDR3 sequence (DNA): TGTGCCAGCGAGGCCGGACAGTTAGCTAACTATGGCTACACCTTC.